This entry features one T cell receptor beta chain sequence. The table came from immunoSEQ multiplex PCR; TCRdb's copy has only in-frame clones and leaves some out. The sample has 130,000 or so clones, about 90% seen once. The data were obtained in a study of control samples from healthy donors and cancer patients. The sequence was collected from a man between 18 and 29 years old in good health. Source material: blood.

The CDR3 coding sequence is TGCGCCAGCAGTAGGGACAGCCCATTTAGCACAGATACGCAGTATTTT. Amino acids: CASSRDSPFSTDTQYF. The V gene is TRBV5-1, the J gene TRBJ2-3, with 7 bases fitting TRBD1. This CDR3 has 16 amino acids. Germline CDR1 SGHRS, CDR2 YFSETQ. V dropped 5 bases and J dropped 0; count of bases not matched to a gene: 9.